The 30 T cell receptor beta chains reported below all come from one sample, sequenced in a study of T-cell memory formation after mild COVID-19. TCRdb reprocessed the 5' RACE reads with MiXCR, giving one entry per CDR3 protein. In the table there are about 190,000 distinct CDR3 sequences, about 17% of which are singletons. Sequenced material: PBMCs or a T cell subset sorted from them (not recorded which). Receptors originate from an adult woman who had mild COVID-19 (a few samples of this study predate the infection). Cell type and time point are not known.

This clonotype was found a few times. The rearrangement joins TRBV24-1 to TRBJ2-2; a possible D gene is TRBD2 (5 bases). CDR3 length: 16 amino acids. Germline lookup yields CDR1 KGHDR and CDR2 SFDVKD. Trimming pared 3 bases from V and 3 bases from J, leaving 13 bases between. The CDR3 DNA reads TGTGCCACCAGTGATCCAAGGCCCGGGGACACCGGGGAGCTGTTTTTT. It is translated as CATSDPRPGDTGELFF.

This chain connects TRBV5-1 to TRBJ1-1; 9 bases agree with TRBD1. V was pared by 3 bases and J by 0 bases, with 15 bases of the junction left unmatched. Germline-derived CDR1 and CDR2 are SGHRS and YFSETQ. CDR3 length: 19 residues. Here the CDR3 DNA reads TGCGCCAGCAGCTCCCAAGGACAGGGGAGGTTTGGTATGAACACTGAAGCTTTCTTT. Translated, it gives CASSSQGQGRFGMNTEAFF.

Many counts were recorded for this clonotype. The CDR3 is CATSDSRGKTGGNEQYF. The CDR3 DNA sequence: TGTGCCACCAGTGATTCCCGGGGAAAGACAGGGGGCAACGAGCAGTACTTC. The chain is built from TRBV24-1 and TRBJ2-7; the match to TRBD1 covers 10 bases. Unmatched junction bases numbered 11, after V lost 2 bases and J lost 5 bases. This CDR3 comprises 17 residues. Germline V gene lookup returns CDR1 KGHDR and CDR2 SFDVKD.

This clonotype was observed a handful of times. This chain uses TRBV20-1 with TRBJ1-5; D is unresolved. The CDR3 is made up of 16 amino acids. With 0 bases removed from V and 6 bases from J, the gap between germline ends came to 18 bases. The germline V gene encodes CDR1 DFQATT and CDR2 SNEGSKA (reference sequence). CDR3 sequence (DNA): TGCAGTGCTAGAGATGGAAGAGAAGGTGCAAGTCAGCCCCAGCATTTT. It codes for CSARDGREGASQPQHF.

The chain has TRBV7-2 and TRBJ1-5, with D possibly being TRBD1 (5 bases). Germline V gene lookup returns CDR1 SGHTA and CDR2 FQGNSA. Trimming left V 4 bases short and J 6 bases short, with 16 bases between. There are 15 residues in the CDR3. The CDR3 coding sequence is TGTGCCAGCAGCTCAGGGACGGGGTTTTTTCAGCCCCAGCATTTT. It specifies CASSSGTGFFQPQHF.

This clonotype was counted at least ten times. The chain has TRBV5-1 and TRBJ2-3; D is uncertain. V was pared by 0 bases and J by 5 bases, with 16 bases between. This CDR3 has 16 amino acids. CDR1 is SGHRS and CDR2 is YFSETQ in the germline V gene. The CDR3 reads CASSLGFSALGDTQYF. CDR3 sequence (DNA): TGCGCCAGCAGCTTGGGGTTCTCGGCCCTCGGAGATACGCAGTATTTT.

The chain recombines TRBV20-1 with TRBJ2-1, with 7 nucleotides matching TRBD2. The CDR3 has 16 residues. J was trimmed by 6 bases and V by 2 bases; bases with no gene match: 13. The germline gives CDR1 DFQATT, CDR2 SNEGSKA (reference sequence). Here the CDR3 DNA reads TGCAGTGCTAGACGGGTTTGGCTAGCGGATCCCAATGAGCAGTTCTTC. Its protein is CSARRVWLADPNEQFF.

The CDR3 here is CASSFFGDTQYF. The DNA for the CDR3 is TGTGCCAGCAGCTTCTTCGGTGATACGCAGTATTTT. The rearrangement uses TRBV7-2 and TRBJ2-3, with D uncertain. Trimming took off 3 bases at V and 6 bases at J, with 7 bases between the two ends. The CDR3 runs 12 residues. The germline V gene has CDR1 SGHTA and CDR2 FQGNSA.

The rearrangement links TRBV14 to TRBJ2-3, with D possibly TRBD2 on 6 matching bases. CDR3 length equals 15 residues. With 6 bases removed from V and 1 base from J, the gap between germline ends came to 14 bases. Germline CDR1 SGHDN, CDR2 FVKESK. The CDR3 is CASSEEREGTDTQYF. The CDR3 DNA sequence: TGTGCCAGCAGTGAAGAAAGGGAGGGCACAGATACGCAGTATTTT.

This clonotype was observed a few times. The chain joins TRBV6-2 or TRBV6-3 to TRBJ2-3, with unresolved D. Germline CDR1 is MNHEY and CDR2 is SVGEGT. This CDR3 spans 13 amino acids. The V gene lost 6 bases and the J gene lost 3 bases, with 10 bases spanning the gap. CDR3 region: CASSIRRTDTQYF. In DNA, the CDR3 is TGTGCCAGCAGCATCCGACGGACAGATACGCAGTATTTT.

This clonotype turned up a few times. The chain carries TRBV7-3 and TRBJ2-1; tentatively, D is TRBD2 (5 bases). This CDR3 region has 15 residues. Per germline, CDR1 SGHTA and CDR2 FQGTGA. With 1 base removed from V and 5 bases from J, the gap between germline ends came to 12 bases. The CDR3 nucleotides read TGTGCCAGCAGCTTAAGTGGGAGTTTGGACAATGAGCAGTTCTTC. Translated: CASSLSGSLDNEQFF.

This clonotype was picked up a small number of times. The CDR3 DNA reads TGCGCCAGCCGGGAGCCAGCGGTAACAGATACGCAGTATTTT. It yields the protein CASREPAVTDTQYF. The chain is built from TRBV5-1 and TRBJ2-3, with a weak D call TRBD2 (6 bases). Trimming removed 7 bases from V and 3 bases from J, with 15 bases in between. Germline values: CDR1 SGHRS, CDR2 YFSETQ. The CDR3 length is 14 residues.

The chain has TRBV2 and TRBJ1-1, with 12 bases lining up with TRBD1. Trimming took 6 bases from V and 4 from J; bases not matched to a gene: 6. The CDR3 is made up of 15 amino acids. Germline V CDR1 and CDR2: SNHLY, FYNNEI. CDR3 region: CASRGTGGASTEAFF. In nucleotides, the CDR3 is TGTGCCAGCAGAGGGACAGGGGGCGCTTCCACTGAAGCTTTCTTT.

This rearrangement joins TRBV9 to TRBJ2-3; D may be TRBD1 (6 bases). CDR3 length: 15 amino acids. V lost 3 bases and J lost 1, with 12 bases in between. Germline-derived CDR1 and CDR2 are SGDLS and YYNGEE. The CDR3 protein is CASSGAGVGTDTQYF. The CDR3 region has the DNA TGTGCCAGCAGCGGGGCAGGGGTGGGCACAGATACGCAGTATTTT. Complete variable domain (other parts from reference TRBV9 and TRBJ2-3): DSGVTQTPKHLITATGQRVTLRCSPRSGDLSVYWYQQSLDQGLQFLIQYYNGEERAKGNILERFSAQQFPDLHSELNLSSLELGDSALYFCASSGAGVGTDTQYFGPGTRLTVL.

The V gene is TRBV30, the J gene TRBJ2-3, with D possibly matching TRBD2 (6 bases). This CDR3 spans 11 amino acids. The V gene's germline CDR1 is GTSNPN and CDR2 SVGIG (reference sequence). Trimming removed 5 bases from V and 10 bases from J, with 13 bases in between. CDR3 DNA: TGTGCCTGGGGCCGCGGGGACGCGCAGTATTTT. Translating it yields CAWGRGDAQYF.

This clonotype has a handful of counts. The V call is TRBV3-1, the J call TRBJ1-2; D is ambiguous. CDR3 length equals 16 residues. The germline V gene encodes CDR1 LGHDT and CDR2 YNNKEL (reference sequence). V was cut by 2 bases and J by 8 bases, with 21 bases left in between. CDR3 sequence reads: CASSQFPQHFAGGYTF. The CDR3 region has the DNA TGTGCCAGCAGCCAATTCCCCCAACACTTCGCGGGCGGCTACACCTTC.

The table lists this clonotype with a few counts. The chain has TRBV7-6 and TRBJ2-5; TRBD1 matches at 7 bases. V lost 2 bases, J lost 3 bases, and 9 bases stayed unmatched. Germline V gene sequence: CDR1 SGHVS, CDR2 FNYEAQ. This CDR3 comprises 16 residues. CDR3 in amino acids: CASSLLQGRLKETQYF. As DNA, the CDR3 is TGTGCCAGCAGCTTATTACAGGGGCGGCTAAAAGAGACCCAGTACTTC. Drawing the rest from reference TRBV7-6 and TRBJ2-5, the complete variable domain is GAGVSQSPRYKVTKRGQDVALRCDPISGHVSLYWYRQALGQGPEFLTYFNYEAQQDKSGLPNDRFSAERPEGSISTLTIQRTEQRDSAMYRCASSLLQGRLKETQYFGPGTRLLVL.

This sequence joins TRBV12-3 or TRBV12-4 and TRBJ2-3; the match to TRBD2 covers 7 bases. Losses at the gene ends were 4 bases for V and 3 bases for J; bases not matched to a gene: 7. The CDR3 is 15 amino acids. CDR3 loop: CASSYGLVGTDTQYF. The CDR3 nucleotides read TGTGCCAGCAGTTATGGACTAGTGGGAACAGATACGCAGTATTTT.

In this sample, this clonotype is medium-sized (0.01 to 0.1%). The gene calls are TRBV12-3 or TRBV12-4 and TRBJ2-1, with D maybe TRBD1 (6 bases). V was shortened by 5 bases and J by 6 bases, with 14 bases between the two germline ends. The CDR3 spans 14 residues. As DNA, the CDR3 is TGTGCCAGCAGTCTGGACCAGGGGTTCAATGAGCAGTTCTTC. This sequence encodes CASSLDQGFNEQFF.

This chain uses TRBV15 with TRBJ1-6; D gene uncertain. V was shortened by 1 base and J by 10 bases, with 14 bases between the two germline ends. The CDR3 is 15 residues long. Germline loops: CDR1 LNHNV, CDR2 YYDKDF (reference sequence). DNA for the CDR3: TGTGCCACCAGCAGAGTAAGGGTGGGAGGATCACCCCTCCACTTT. This codes for CATSRVRVGGSPLHF.

This clonotype came up a few times. This chain connects TRBV7-3 to TRBJ2-2; D gene uncertain. CDR1 and CDR2 from the germline V gene are SGHTA and FQGTGA. V shed 2 bases and J shed 5 bases, with 9 bases lying between them. CDR3 length equals 14 residues. This chain's CDR3 is CASSLSPVTGELFF. CDR3 DNA sequence: TGTGCCAGCAGCTTATCGCCCGTAACCGGGGAGCTGTTTTTT.

A few counts support this clonotype. V and J are TRBV10-3 and TRBJ1-2; tentatively, D is TRBD1 (5 bases). CDR1 and CDR2 (germline): ENHRY, SYGVKD. This CDR3 is built from 14 residues. With 7 bases removed from V and 0 bases from J, the gap between germline ends came to 12 bases. The CDR3 protein is CAITSGPANYGYTF. The DNA of the CDR3 is TGTGCCATCACTTCGGGACCGGCTAACTATGGCTACACCTTC.

The genes are TRBV5-1 and TRBJ2-5; a weak D match, TRBD1 (5 bases). The V end was cut by 0 bases, the J end by 3 bases, with 9 bases between. Germline values: CDR1 SGHRS, CDR2 YFSETQ. The CDR3 is made up of 14 amino acids. The CDR3 here is CASSLGGREETQYF. The CDR3 region has the DNA TGCGCCAGCAGCTTGGGCGGCAGGGAAGAGACCCAGTACTTC. The full variable domain, rest sourced from reference TRBV5-1 and TRBJ2-5, is KAGVTQTPRYLIKTRGQQVTLSCSPISGHRSVSWYQQTPGQGLQFLFEYFSETQRNKGNFPGRFSGRQFSNSRSEMNVSTLELGDSALYLCASSLGGREETQYFGPGTRLLVL.

The chain joins TRBV4-2 to TRBJ1-2; 9 nucleotides match TRBD1. The J segment lost 5 bases and the V segment lost 1 base, leaving 11 bases of the junction unmatched. The V gene's germline CDR1 is LGHNA and CDR2 YNFKEQ. This CDR3 spans 17 amino acids. The CDR3 spells CASSQGSEQGARYGYTF. The CDR3 region has the DNA TGTGCCAGCAGCCAAGGTAGCGAACAGGGGGCGCGATATGGCTACACCTTC.

This clonotype was picked up a small number of times. The chain carries TRBV7-2 and TRBJ2-7; TRBD2 agrees at 10 bases. V lost 5 bases, J lost 2 bases, and 6 bases stayed unmatched. The CDR3 has 15 residues. Germline loops: CDR1 SGHTA, CDR2 FQGNSA. The CDR3 sequence: CASSPELAGAYEQYF. The CDR3 DNA sequence: TGTGCCAGCAGCCCGGAGCTAGCGGGAGCCTACGAGCAGTACTTC.

V gene TRBV5-4 combines with J gene TRBJ2-2; 9 bases line up with TRBD2. After removal of 5 bases from V and 4 bases from J, the junction contained 6 bases not matched to a gene. The CDR3 totals 15 residues. The germline V gene encodes CDR1 SGHNT and CDR2 YYREEE (reference sequence). The CDR3 region has the DNA TGTGCCAGCAGTCGCGGGGGGGAGATCACCGGGGAGCTGTTTTTT. Amino acid sequence: CASSRGGEITGELFF. Complete variable domain (other parts from reference TRBV5-4 and TRBJ2-2): ETGVTQSPTHLIKTRGQQVTLRCSSQSGHNTVSWYQQALGQGPQFIFQYYREEENGRGNFPPRFSGLQFPNYSSELNVNALELDDSALYLCASSRGGEITGELFFGEGSRLTVL.

This clonotype was detected only a few times. The chain links TRBV2 to TRBJ2-1, with D hard to call. The CDR3 is 17 residues long. Germline lookup yields CDR1 SNHLY and CDR2 FYNNEI. V was cut by 4 bases and J by 4 bases, with 20 bases left in between. CDR3: CASSVAAPIQAYNEQFF. Written as DNA, the CDR3 is TGTGCCAGCAGTGTCGCCGCGCCGATCCAGGCATACAATGAGCAGTTCTTC.

The chain carries TRBV30 and TRBJ2-5; 9 bases are a match to TRBD1. The CDR3 runs to 15 residues. The J segment lost 5 bases and the V segment lost 0 bases, leaving 7 bases of the junction unmatched. Looked up from germline, CDR1 is GTSNPN and CDR2 is SVGIG (reference sequence). In DNA form, the CDR3 reads TGTGCCTGGAGTGTTGCAACAGGGGGCCGGGAGACCCAGTACTTC. It translates to CAWSVATGGRETQYF.

The chain combines TRBV12-3 or TRBV12-4 with TRBJ2-1; 8 bases map to TRBD1. V was clipped by 0 bases and J by 5 bases; unmatched bases: 6. The CDR3 runs 16 residues. The DNA of the CDR3 is TGTGCCAGCAGTTTAGCGAACAGGGGGTCCGACAATGAGCAGTTCTTC. Its protein is CASSLANRGSDNEQFF.

The gene calls are TRBV5-1 and TRBJ2-5; D unresolved. V lost 3 bases, J lost 4 bases, and 10 bases lay in between. This CDR3 contains 13 residues. Looked up from germline, CDR1 is SGHRS and CDR2 is YFSETQ. The CDR3 bases are TGCGCCAGCAGCTCCCGGTCAGTAGAGACCCAGTACTTC. It translates to CASSSRSVETQYF. Full variable domain (missing parts from reference TRBV5-1 and TRBJ2-5): KAGVTQTPRYLIKTRGQQVTLSCSPISGHRSVSWYQQTPGQGLQFLFEYFSETQRNKGNFPGRFSGRQFSNSRSEMNVSTLELGDSALYLCASSSRSVETQYFGPGTRLLVL.